This TCR beta chain originates from a study of T cells after yellow fever vaccination. TCRdb used MiXCR to reprocess the 5' RACE reads, holding one entry per CDR3 protein. Among 100,000 to 150,000 distinct CDR3 sequences, nearly 7.5% were seen once, and the ten largest hold around 2.5%. This clonotype was detected many times. The material was CD4+ T cells sorted from PBMCs, obtained 10 days after the first yellow fever vaccination. The clonotype originates from a man in his late teens or twenties who received the YFV17D yellow fever vaccine.

In DNA form, the CDR3 reads TGTGCCAGCTCATCGGGACCCGCCGGGGCCGGGGAGCTGTTTTTT. The encoded protein is CASSSGPAGAGELFF. The gene calls are TRBV18 and TRBJ2-2; D tentatively fits TRBD1 or TRBD2 (5 bases each). The CDR3 loop spans 15 amino acids. Germline V lookup: CDR1 KGHSH, CDR2 LQKENI. Trimming removed 5 bases at V and 6 bases at J, with 16 bases between. Filled out from reference TRBV18 and TRBJ2-2, the complete variable domain reads NAGVMQNPRHLVRRRGQEARLRCSPMKGHSHVYWYRQLPEEGLKFMVYLQKENIIDESGMPKERFSAEFPKEGPSILRIQQVVRGDSAAYFCASSSGPAGAGELFFGEGSRLTVL.